Listed here is a single T cell receptor beta chain. TCRdb's copy holds only in-frame clones and misses some; the assay was immunoSEQ multiplex PCR. The sample records roughly 16,000 clones, over 70% being singletons. V was shortened by 6 bases and J by 3 bases, with 11 bases between the two germline ends. CDR3 length equals 13 residues. Germline V gene sequence: CDR1 SEHNR, CDR2 FQNEAQ (reference sequence). This entry comes from a study of T cells in localized non-small cell lung cancer. The gene calls are TRBV7-9 and TRBJ2-5; D is uncertain. This specimen consisted of peripheral blood, obtained before any cancer treatment. The sequence was obtained from an older male donor with stage I lung adenocarcinoma. CDR3 DNA sequence: TGTGCCAGCAGTCTCTCGTGGGAAGAGACCCAGTACTTC. Protein product: CASSLSWEETQYF.